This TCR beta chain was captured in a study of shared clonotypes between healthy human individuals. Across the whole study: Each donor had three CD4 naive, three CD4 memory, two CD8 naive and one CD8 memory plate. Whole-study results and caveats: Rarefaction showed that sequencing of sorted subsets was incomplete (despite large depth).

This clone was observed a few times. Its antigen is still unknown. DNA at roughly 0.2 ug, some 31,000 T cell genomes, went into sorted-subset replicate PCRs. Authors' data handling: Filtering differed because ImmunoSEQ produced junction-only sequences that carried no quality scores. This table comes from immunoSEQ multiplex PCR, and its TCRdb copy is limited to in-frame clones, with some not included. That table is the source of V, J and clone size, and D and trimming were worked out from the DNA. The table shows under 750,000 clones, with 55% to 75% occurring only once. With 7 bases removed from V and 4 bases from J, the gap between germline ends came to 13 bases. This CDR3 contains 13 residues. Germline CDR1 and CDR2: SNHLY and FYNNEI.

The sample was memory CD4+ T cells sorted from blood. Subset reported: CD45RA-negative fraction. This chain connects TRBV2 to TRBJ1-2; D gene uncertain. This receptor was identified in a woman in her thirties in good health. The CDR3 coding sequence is TGTGCCAGCATAAGGGAGGGTATCTATGGCTACACCTTC. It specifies CASIREGIYGYTF.